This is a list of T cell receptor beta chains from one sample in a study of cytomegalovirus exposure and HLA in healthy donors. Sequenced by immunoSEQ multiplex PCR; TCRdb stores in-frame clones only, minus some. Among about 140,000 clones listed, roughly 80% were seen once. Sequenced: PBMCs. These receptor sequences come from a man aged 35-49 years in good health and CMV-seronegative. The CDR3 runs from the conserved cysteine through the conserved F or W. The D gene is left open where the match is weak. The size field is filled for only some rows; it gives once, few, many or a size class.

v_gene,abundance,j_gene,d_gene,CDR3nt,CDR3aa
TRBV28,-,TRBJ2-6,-,TGTGCCAGCAGTTCACAGGGTCTCTCTGGGGCCAACGTCCTGACTTTC,CASSSQGLSGANVLTF
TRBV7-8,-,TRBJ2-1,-,TGTGCCAGCAGCTTAGCGGGCAGCTCCTACAATGAGCAGTTCTTC,CASSLAGSSYNEQFF
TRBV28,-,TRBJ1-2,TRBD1,TGTGCCAGCAGTAAACTAACAGGGGGCGGCTATGGCTACACCTTC,CASSKLTGGGYGYTF
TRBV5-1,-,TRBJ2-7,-,TGCGCCAGCAGCTTGGCCCAGGGGATGCTCTACGAGCAGTACTTC,CASSLAQGMLYEQYF
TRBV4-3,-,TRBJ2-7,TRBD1,TGCGCCAGCAGCCAAAAAGACCGGACAGGGGCTTACGAGCAGTACTTC,CASSQKDRTGAYEQYF
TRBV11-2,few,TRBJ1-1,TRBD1,TGTGCCAGCAGCTTGCTCACAGGGGGCACGGACACTGAAGCTTTCTTT,CASSLLTGGTDTEAFF
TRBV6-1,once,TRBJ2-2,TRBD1,TGTGCCAGCAGTGATTTATACAGGGGGGCTCGCCCCGGGGAGCTGTTTTTT,CASSDLYRGARPGELFF
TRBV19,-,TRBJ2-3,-,TGTGCCAGCCAAGAGGGGGGGGCAGATACGCAGTATTTT,CASQEGGADTQYF
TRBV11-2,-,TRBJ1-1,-,TGTGCCAGCAGCTTGGGGCCGACAGCTGAAGCTTTCTTT,CASSLGPTAEAFF
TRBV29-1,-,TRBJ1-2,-,TGCAGCGTTGAAGTATTTGGCGGGGGCGAGTATGGCTACACCTTC,CSVEVFGGGEYGYTF
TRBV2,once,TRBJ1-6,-,TGTGCCAGCAGTGAGGAGGGCTCCTATAATTCACCCCTCCACTTT,CASSEEGSYNSPLHF
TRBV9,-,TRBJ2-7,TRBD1,TGTGCCAGCAGCGTCACGACAGGGGGTCCCTACGAGCAGTACTTC,CASSVTTGGPYEQYF
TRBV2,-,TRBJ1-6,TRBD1,TGTGCCAGCAGTGAGCCCAGGGGGTATGGATCACCCCTCCACTTT,CASSEPRGYGSPLHF
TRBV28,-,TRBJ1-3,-,TGTGCCAGCAGGCTAACAGGACCTTACCCTGGAAACACCATATATTTT,CASRLTGPYPGNTIYF
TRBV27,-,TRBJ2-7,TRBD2,TGTGCCAGCAGTTTATCCAGCGGGGTAGAGAGGCGCGAGCAGTACTTC,CASSLSSGVERREQYF
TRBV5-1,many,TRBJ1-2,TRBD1,TGCGCCAGCAGCTCCGGGACAGGGGGAGGTGGCTACACCTTC,CASSSGTGGGGYTF
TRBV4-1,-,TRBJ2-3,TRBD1,TGCGCCAGCAGCCTCGGGTACAGACAGGGATCCACAGATACGCAGTATTTT,CASSLGYRQGSTDTQYF
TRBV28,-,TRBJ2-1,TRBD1,TGTGCCAGCAGTTTCGTAGGAGAGGCAGGGGGCTCTGTTTTTGAGCAGTTCTTC,CASSFVGEAGGSVFEQFF
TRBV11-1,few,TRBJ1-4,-,TGTGCCAGCAGCTTCAGGACAACTCAACCTGCAACTAATGAAAAACTGTTTTTT,CASSFRTTQPATNEKLFF
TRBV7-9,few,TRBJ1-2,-,TGTGCCAGCAGCCAACAGGGAACGTATGGCTACACCTTC,CASSQQGTYGYTF
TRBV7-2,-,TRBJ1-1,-,TGTGCCAGCAGCACAGGAGGGTGGAGCGCTTTCTTT,CASSTGGWSAFF
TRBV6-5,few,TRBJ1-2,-,TGTGCCAGCAGTTACTTGGGTACAGGGCGTCAGGGCTACACCTTC,CASSYLGTGRQGYTF
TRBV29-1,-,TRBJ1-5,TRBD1,TGCAGCGTCCTCTCTGGGGACAGGGGGAGCAATCAGCCCCAGCATTTT,CSVLSGDRGSNQPQHF
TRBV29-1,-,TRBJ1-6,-,TGCAGCGGCGGGGGGGATTCACCCCTCCACTTT,CSGGGDSPLHF
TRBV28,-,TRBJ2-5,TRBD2,TGTGCCAGCAGCCAAGGCGGGGCTAGCGGACAAGAGACCCAGTACTTC,CASSQGGASGQETQYF
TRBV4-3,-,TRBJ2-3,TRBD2,TGCGCCAGCAGCCAAGCTTTAGCGGGGAACGCAGATACGCAGTATTTT,CASSQALAGNADTQYF
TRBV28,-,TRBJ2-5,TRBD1,TGTGCCTCTGAGGGACAGGGCCAAAAAGAGAACAGGTACCAAGAGACCCAGTACTTC,CASEGQGQKENRYQETQYF
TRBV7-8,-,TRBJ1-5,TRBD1,TGTGCCAGCAGCTTAGCGTGGACAGGGGGGTATCAGCCCCAGCATTTT,CASSLAWTGGYQPQHF
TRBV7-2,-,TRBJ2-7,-,TGTGCCAGCAGCTTAGAGTACAGGGCCGAGCAGTACTTC,CASSLEYRAEQYF
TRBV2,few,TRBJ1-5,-,TGTGCCAGCAGTGAGAGTGGGGGGTTGGGTCAGCCCCAGCATTTT,CASSESGGLGQPQHF
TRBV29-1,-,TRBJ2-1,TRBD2,TGCAGCGTTGTGGCTAGCGGCTACAATGAGCAGTTCTTC,CSVVASGYNEQFF
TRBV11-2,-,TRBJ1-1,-,TGTGCCAGCAGCTCGGCGCAGGGCACTGAAGCTTTCTTT,CASSSAQGTEAFF
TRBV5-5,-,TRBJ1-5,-,TGTGCCAGCAGCTCCGAGTTCCCAGGTAGAGCTCAGCATTTT,CASSSEFPGRAQHF
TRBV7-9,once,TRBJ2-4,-,TGTTCCAGCAGCTTATCGGGGATCAGGGCCAAAAACATTCAGTACTTC,CSSSLSGIRAKNIQYF
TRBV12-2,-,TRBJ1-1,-,TGTGCAAGTCGCTGTAGTCGATCCCCGGGACTAGAGGCTTTCTTT,CASRCSRSPGLEAFF
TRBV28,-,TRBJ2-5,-,TGTGCCAGCACCCCCTTAGGGGGGGCCCTCCAAGAGACCCAGTACTTC,CASTPLGGALQETQYF
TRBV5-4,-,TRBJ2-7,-,TGTGCCAGCAGCTTTCAGGGGGGCTCCTACGAGCAGTACTTC,CASSFQGGSYEQYF
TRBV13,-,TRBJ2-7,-,TGTGCCAGCAGCTTAGAACTTCATCCCTACGAGCAGTACTTC,CASSLELHPYEQYF
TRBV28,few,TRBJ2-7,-,TGTGCCAGCAGTACCCCCAGCGGACTTAACTTC,CASSTPSGLNF
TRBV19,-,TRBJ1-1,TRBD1,TGTGCCAGTAGTCCAGGGACAGGGTGGCCCACTGAAGCTTTCTTT,CASSPGTGWPTEAFF
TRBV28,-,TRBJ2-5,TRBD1,TGTGCCAGCAGCCGGGACAGGGGGTCCCAAGAGACCCAGTACTTC,CASSRDRGSQETQYF
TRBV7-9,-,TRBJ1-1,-,TGTGCCAGCAGCCCAGCGGGCGAGACTGAAGCTTTCTTT,CASSPAGETEAFF
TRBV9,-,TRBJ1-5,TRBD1,TGTGCCAGCAGCGGTGGACAGGGCAGCAATCAGCCCCAGCATTTT,CASSGGQGSNQPQHF
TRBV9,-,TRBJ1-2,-,TGTGCCAGCAGCGTAGGTGGGGGGGACTATGGCTACACCTTC,CASSVGGGDYGYTF
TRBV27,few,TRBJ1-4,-,TGTGCCAGCAGTTTATCCGGGAGGGGAACTAATGAAAAACTGTTTTTT,CASSLSGRGTNEKLFF
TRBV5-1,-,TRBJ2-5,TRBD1,TGCGCCAGCAGCCATGGACAGGGAACAGAGACCCAGTACTTC,CASSHGQGTETQYF
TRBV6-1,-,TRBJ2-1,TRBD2,TGTGCCAGCAGTGACACAGCGGGGGGAAACTACAATGAGCAGTTCTTC,CASSDTAGGNYNEQFF
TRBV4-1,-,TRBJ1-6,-,TGCGCCAGCAGCCAAGAAAACAGGCCCGAGTATTCACCCCTCCACTTT,CASSQENRPEYSPLHF
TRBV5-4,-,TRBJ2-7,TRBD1,TGTGCCAGCAGCCCCATTAGGGGGCGCAGCTGCGAGCAGTACTTC,CASSPIRGRSCEQYF
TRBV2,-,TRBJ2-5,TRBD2,TGTGCCAGCACGACGGGACTAGAGGAGACCCAGTACTTC,CASTTGLEETQYF
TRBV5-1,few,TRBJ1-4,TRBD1,TGCGCCAGCAGCCGGACAGGGAGTGGTGAAAAACTGTTTTTT,CASSRTGSGEKLFF
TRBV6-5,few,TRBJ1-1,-,TGTGCCAGCAGATACCGCCCGGGTGGAGGGGCCACTGAAGCTTTCTTT,CASRYRPGGGATEAFF
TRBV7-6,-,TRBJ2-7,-,TGTGCCAGCACCCCGTCTGGACAGTGGGTGGACGAGCAGTACTTC,CASTPSGQWVDEQYF
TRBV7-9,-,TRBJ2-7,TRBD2,TGTGCCAGCAGCTCCTGGGGGGGACTAGCGAGAGACTACGAGCAGTACTTC,CASSSWGGLARDYEQYF
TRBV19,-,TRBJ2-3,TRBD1,TGTGCCAGTAGTATGAGGGGACAGCTCACAGATACGCAGTATTTT,CASSMRGQLTDTQYF
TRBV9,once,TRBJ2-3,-,TGTGCCAGCAGCGTACTAGAGTTCACAGATACGCAGTATTTT,CASSVLEFTDTQYF
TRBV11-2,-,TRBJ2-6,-,TGTGCCAGCAGCTTAGTCAGGGTCACTGGGGCCAACGTCCTGACTTTC,CASSLVRVTGANVLTF
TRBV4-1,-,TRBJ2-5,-,TGCGCCAGCAGCCAAGACTGGGCAGGGATGGAGACCCAGTACTTC,CASSQDWAGMETQYF
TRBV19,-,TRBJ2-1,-,TGTGCCAGTACCCCAAGCGGTAGCTCCTACAATGAGCAGTTCTTC,CASTPSGSSYNEQFF